This T cell receptor (beta chain) was identified in a study of control samples from healthy donors and cancer patients. Some clones are missing from TCRdb's copy, which holds only in-frame ones; the method was immunoSEQ multiplex PCR. The sample lists about 82,000 clones, approximately 94% occurring once. The J segment lost 0 bases and the V segment lost 6 bases, leaving 7 bases of the junction unmatched. The CDR3 is 15 residues long. Germline V gives CDR1 MNHEY, CDR2 SVGAGI. The chain joins TRBV6-5 to TRBJ2-7, with 8 positions matching TRBD2. This receptor was obtained from a woman under 30 in good health. Sequenced sample: blood. DNA for the CDR3: TGTGCCAGCAGCGACTTTAGCGGGACCTCCTACGAGCAGTACTTC. Protein product: CASSDFSGTSYEQYF.